The clone carrying this TCR beta chain was seen ten or more times. This record belongs to a study of T-cell memory formation after mild COVID-19. Each CDR3 protein is one row after TCRdb ran MiXCR on the 5' RACE reads. The repertoire holds hundreds of thousands of distinct CDR3 sequences, with approximately 15% as singletons. Trimming took off 5 bases at V and 8 bases at J, with 13 bases between the two ends. The CDR3 consists of 13 residues. The specimen sequenced was PBMCs or a T cell subset sorted from them (not recorded which). This clonotype was sampled from a man between 18 and 29 years old who had mild COVID-19 (a few samples of this study predate the infection). Cell type and time point are not known. The V and J genes are TRBV12-3 or TRBV12-4 and TRBJ2-1; perhaps D is TRBD1 or TRBD2 (5 bases each). The CDR3, as DNA: TGTGCCAGCAGTCTTCCTGGGGGAGATGAGCAGTTCTTC. It specifies CASSLPGGDEQFF.